This entry lists 18 T cell receptor beta chains sequenced from one sample in a study of identical twins. TCRdb reprocessed the 5' RACE reads via MiXCR and lists one record per CDR3 protein. Among about 210,000 distinct CDR3 sequences listed, approximately 9% were seen once. Sequencing used memory (CD45RO+) T cells sorted from blood. The origin of the receptors is a woman in her late teens or twenties in good health.

In its sample, this clonotype was seen a few times. The V gene is TRBV7-3, the J gene TRBJ1-1; D may be TRBD1 (5 bases). Germline assignment: CDR1 SGHTA and CDR2 FQGTGA. This CDR3 comprises 14 residues. The ends were cut back, 3 bases at V and 5 bases at J, with 13 bases in the middle. The CDR3 here is CASSFRDGGTEAFF. Written as DNA, the CDR3 is TGTGCCAGCAGCTTCCGGGACGGAGGAACTGAAGCTTTCTTT.

A few counts support this clonotype. This rearrangement joins TRBV20-1 to TRBJ2-7, with D unclear. CDR3 size: 15 residues. From germline, CDR1 is DFQATT and CDR2 SNEGSKA (reference sequence). Trimming shortened V by 0 bases and J by 0 bases, and 12 bases separated the two germline ends. The CDR3 is CSARDSAGSSYEQYF. CDR3 bases: TGCAGTGCTAGAGATTCGGCAGGTAGCTCCTACGAGCAGTACTTC.

This clonotype has only a few counts. The chain couples TRBV12-3 or TRBV12-4 to TRBJ1-6, with 8 bases identical to TRBD1. The J segment lost 8 bases and the V segment lost 3 bases, leaving 6 bases of the junction unmatched. The CDR3 is 15 amino acids. The CDR3 DNA sequence: TGTGCCAGCAGTTTTCAGGGGGCCAGGCATTCACCCCTCCACTTT. Amino acids: CASSFQGARHSPLHF.

The chain recombines TRBV4-1 with TRBJ1-4; 7 bases agree with TRBD1. V dropped 0 bases and J dropped 5; count of bases not matched to a gene: 3. The CDR3 is 15 residues long. Germline loops: CDR1 MGHRA, CDR2 YSYEKL. The chain's CDR3 is CASSQDGTENEKLFF. CDR3 bases: TGCGCCAGCAGCCAAGATGGGACAGAGAATGAAAAACTGTTTTTT.

This chain joins TRBV3-1 and TRBJ1-1; unclear D gene. CDR1 LGHDT and CDR2 YNNKEL come from the germline V gene (reference sequence). Deletions cut 3 bases from V and 12 bases from J, with 17 bases between. This CDR3 region has 13 residues. CDR3 region: CASSHTDGGKPFF. DNA for the CDR3: TGTGCCAGCAGCCACACAGACGGTGGTAAACCTTTCTTT. Variable domain in full (rest from reference TRBV3-1 and TRBJ1-1): DTAVSQTPKYLVTQMGNDKSIKCEQNLGHDTMYWYKQDSKKFLKIMFSYNNKELIINETVPNRFSPKSPDKAHLNLHINSLELGDSAVYFCASSHTDGGKPFFGQGTRLTVV.

The chain recombines TRBV5-1 with TRBJ2-5; no definite D call. The CDR3 sequence is 14 residues long. Trimming shortened V by 5 bases and J by 0 bases, and 11 bases separated the two germline ends. Germline V gives CDR1 SGHRS, CDR2 YFSETQ. The CDR3 DNA is TGCGCCAGCAGGAACCAGTTGTACCAAGAGACCCAGTACTTC. It translates to CASRNQLYQETQYF. Supplemented by reference TRBV5-1 and TRBJ2-5, the full variable domain reads KAGVTQTPRYLIKTRGQQVTLSCSPISGHRSVSWYQQTPGQGLQFLFEYFSETQRNKGNFPGRFSGRQFSNSRSEMNVSTLELGDSALYLCASRNQLYQETQYFGPGTRLLVL.

The rearrangement links TRBV29-1 to TRBJ2-1; D may correspond to TRBD1 or TRBD2 (7 bases each). This CDR3 contains 15 residues. The V and J ends lost 6 bases and 3 bases respectively, with 18 bases between them. Germline CDR1 reads SQVTM; CDR2 reads ANQGSEA. The CDR3 reads CSVRGGGRGYNEQFF. In DNA, the CDR3 is TGCAGCGTGAGAGGGGGCGGGAGAGGCTACAATGAGCAGTTCTTC.

The chain combines TRBV18 with TRBJ2-1, with D perhaps matching TRBD1 or TRBD2 (5 bases each). This CDR3 comprises 15 residues. Deletions cut 6 bases from V and 4 bases from J, with 16 bases between. Germline V lookup: CDR1 KGHSH, CDR2 LQKENI. CDR3 in amino acids: CASSWNGATYNEQFF. DNA of the CDR3: TGTGCCAGCTCGTGGAACGGGGCGACTTACAATGAGCAGTTCTTC.

This clonotype showed up just a few times. The chain has TRBV7-9 and TRBJ2-1; 8 bases fit TRBD1. Per germline, CDR1 SEHNR and CDR2 FQNEAQ (reference sequence). The CDR3 is 14 amino acids. The ends lost 2 bases at V and 5 bases at J; junction bases unmatched: 2. The CDR3 loop is CASSLTGGNNEQFF. The CDR3 DNA reads as TGTGCCAGCAGCTTAACAGGGGGGAACAATGAGCAGTTCTTC.

This clonotype was seen only a few times. The rearrangement uses TRBV2 and TRBJ2-1; 8 nucleotides line up with TRBD2. Trimming removed 11 bases from V and 0 bases from J; junction bases left unmatched: 3. Germline V gene sequence: CDR1 SNHLY, CDR2 FYNNEI. The CDR3 has 13 amino acids. CDR3 sequence reads: CASGGDSYNEQFF. In nucleotides, the CDR3 is TGTGCCTCGGGGGGGGACTCCTACAATGAGCAGTTCTTC.

The chain has TRBV6-5 and TRBJ1-3; D remains unclear. Germline CDR1 reads MNHEY; CDR2 reads SVGAGI. V was cut by 4 bases and J by 0 bases, with 10 bases left in between. The CDR3 is 15 amino acids. The CDR3 spells CASSFRWSSGNTIYF. The CDR3 nucleotides read TGTGCCAGCAGTTTCCGGTGGAGCTCTGGAAACACCATATATTTT.

The chain couples TRBV20-1 to TRBJ2-5, with D perhaps TRBD2 (5 bases). The germline gives CDR1 DFQATT, CDR2 SNEGSKA (reference sequence). This CDR3 comprises 14 residues. Trimming cost V 5 bases and J 4 bases, with 17 bases left between them. In DNA, the CDR3 is TGCAGTGCTCGCCTGAGCGGAAGACCAGAGACCCAGTACTTC. Its protein is CSARLSGRPETQYF.

This clonotype occurred a few times. This sequence joins TRBV6-1 and TRBJ1-5, with D possibly being TRBD1 (6 bases). V lost 6 bases and J 0 bases, leaving 12 bases between the germline ends. CDR3 length equals 15 residues. Germline-derived CDR1 and CDR2 are MNHNS and SASEGT. CDR3 protein: CASRPGTLSNQPQHF. In DNA form, the CDR3 reads TGTGCCAGCAGACCCGGGACACTTAGCAATCAGCCCCAGCATTTT.

The rearrangement links TRBV7-9 to TRBJ2-7; D assignment may be TRBD1 or TRBD2 (6 bases each). CDR1 is SEHNR and CDR2 is FQNEAQ in the germline V gene (reference sequence). Trimming pared 3 bases from V and 6 bases from J, leaving 12 bases between. The length of the CDR3 is 13 residues. DNA of the CDR3: TGTGCCAGCAGCTTGAAGGGGGGCAGCGAGCAGTACTTC. It codes for CASSLKGGSEQYF.

The chain is built from TRBV3-1 and TRBJ1-1; D is undetermined. Germline V gene lookup returns CDR1 LGHDT and CDR2 YNNKEL (reference sequence). V shed 4 bases and J shed 4 bases, with 10 bases lying between them. The CDR3 is made up of 13 amino acids. CDR3 nucleotide sequence: TGTGCCAGCAGCCGGCGGAGCCCCACTGAAGCTTTCTTT. Its protein is CASSRRSPTEAFF.

This clonotype was seen more than once but under ten times. This chain connects TRBV28 to TRBJ2-2; D is possibly TRBD1 or TRBD2 (6 bases each). CDR1 is MDHEN and CDR2 is SYDVKM in the germline V gene. V was shortened by 7 bases and J by 0 bases, with 12 bases between the two germline ends. The CDR3 runs to 15 residues. The CDR3 region is CASINGGANTGELFF. Here the CDR3 DNA reads TGTGCCAGCATCAACGGGGGCGCGAACACCGGGGAGCTGTTTTTT.

This sequence joins TRBV30 and TRBJ2-5; TRBD2 aligns across 12 bases. This CDR3 comprises 14 residues. V shed 1 base and J 5 bases; nucleotides not matched to a gene: 2. The germline gives CDR1 GTSNPN, CDR2 SVGIG (reference sequence). In nucleotides, the CDR3 is TGTGCCTGGAGTGAAGGACTAGCGGGGGAGACCCAGTACTTC. Translation: CAWSEGLAGETQYF.

There are many counts of this clonotype. The chain combines TRBV29-1 with TRBJ2-1; 11 nucleotides agree with TRBD2. The V segment lost 6 bases and the J segment 10 bases; nucleotides outside the gene matches: 8. CDR1 is SQVTM and CDR2 is ANQGSEA in the germline V gene. The CDR3 loop spans 13 amino acids. CDR3 residues: CSVGGLAGGEQFF. The CDR3 coding sequence is TGCAGCGTGGGGGGCCTAGCGGGAGGCGAGCAGTTCTTC.